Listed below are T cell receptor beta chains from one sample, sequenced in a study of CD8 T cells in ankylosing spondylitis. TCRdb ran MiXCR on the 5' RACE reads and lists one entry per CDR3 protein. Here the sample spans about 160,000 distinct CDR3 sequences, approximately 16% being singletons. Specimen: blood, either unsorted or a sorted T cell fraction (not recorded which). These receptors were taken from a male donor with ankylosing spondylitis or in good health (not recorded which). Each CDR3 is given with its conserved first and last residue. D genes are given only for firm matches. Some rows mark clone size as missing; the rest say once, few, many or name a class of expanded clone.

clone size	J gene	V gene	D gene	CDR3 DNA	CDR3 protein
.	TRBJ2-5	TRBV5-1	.	TGCGCCAGCAGCTTGGGCGGACAAACAGAGACCCAGTACTTC	CASSLGGQTETQYF
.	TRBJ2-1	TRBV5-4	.	TGTGCCAGCAGCTTGGCTCCGACCTACAATGAGCAGTTCTTC	CASSLAPTYNEQFF
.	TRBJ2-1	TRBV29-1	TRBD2	TGCAGCGTTTTTAGCCGGGGGGGCAATGAGCAGTTCTTC	CSVFSRGGNEQFF
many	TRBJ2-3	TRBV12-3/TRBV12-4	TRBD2	TGTGCCAGCAGTTTCCCTAGCGGGACCGGCACAGATACGCAGTATTTT	CASSFPSGTGTDTQYF
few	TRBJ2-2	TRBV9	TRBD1	TGTGCCAGCAGCGTAGGAGAGGGACAGGGGTCGGGCACCGGGGAGCTGTTTTTT	CASSVGEGQGSGTGELFF
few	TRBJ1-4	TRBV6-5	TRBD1	TGTGCCAGCAGTTACGACAGGGGGAGGGAAAAACTGTTTTTT	CASSYDRGREKLFF
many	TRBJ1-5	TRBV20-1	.	TGCAGTGCTAGCGGTTCCCGGACTGGCAATCAGCCCCAGCATTTT	CSASGSRTGNQPQHF
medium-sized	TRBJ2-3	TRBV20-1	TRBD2	TGCAGTGCGACCCAAATGACTAGCGTCCTTAGCACAGATACGCAGTATTTT	CSATQMTSVLSTDTQYF
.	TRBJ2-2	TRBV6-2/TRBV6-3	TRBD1	TGTGCCAGCAGCCTCGTCCAGGGACAGGCCCAGCGCACCGGGGAGCTGTTTTTT	CASSLVQGQAQRTGELFF
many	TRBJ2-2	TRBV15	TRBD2	TGTGCCACCAGCAGCATACCGGGACTAGCGAGTGCCGGGGAGCTGTTTTTT	CATSSIPGLASAGELFF
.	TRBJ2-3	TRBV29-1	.	TGCAGCGTTCGGGGACGTAGCACAGATACGCAGTATTTT	CSVRGRSTDTQYF
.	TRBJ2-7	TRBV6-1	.	TGTGCCTGCCGGGGGGGGACAGACTACGAGCAGTACTTC	CACRGGTDYEQYF
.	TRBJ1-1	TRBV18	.	TGTGCCAGCTCACCACCGGCCTCTGAAGCTTTCTTT	CASSPPASEAFF
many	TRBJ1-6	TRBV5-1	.	TGCGCCAGCAGCTTGGGCGATTCCTCCTATAATTCACCCCTCCACTTT	CASSLGDSSYNSPLHF
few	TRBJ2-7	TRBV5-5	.	TGTGCCAGCAGCTCATATTGGCTTAAATTTGGAGGGTTGGGCGAGCAGTACTTC	CASSSYWLKFGGLGEQYF
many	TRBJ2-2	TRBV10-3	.	TGTGCCATCAGTGTTGACAGCACCGGGGAGCTGTTTTTT	CAISVDSTGELFF
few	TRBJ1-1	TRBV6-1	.	TGTGCCAGCAGTGAAGCGGCAGGGAACACTGAAGCTTTCTTT	CASSEAAGNTEAFF
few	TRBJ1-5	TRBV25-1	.	TGTGCCAGCAGTGAAGGAAATCAGCCCCAGCATTTT	CASSEGNQPQHF
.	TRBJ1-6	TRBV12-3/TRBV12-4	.	TGTGCCAGTGGTAGGGGGGGCGGAGGCTCCCTCGATAATTCACCCCTCCACTTT	CASGRGGGGSLDNSPLHF
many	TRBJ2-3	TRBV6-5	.	TGTGCCAGCAGTTACTCGAGGTTTTCCCGAGCGAGCACAGATACGCAGTATTTT	CASSYSRFSRASTDTQYF
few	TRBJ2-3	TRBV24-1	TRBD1	TGTGCCACCAGTGACCTGGGACAGGGGGCTGGGGATACGCAGTATTTT	CATSDLGQGAGDTQYF
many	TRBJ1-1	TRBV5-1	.	TGCGCCAGCAGCTTGGGACGGCCCAAGAACACTGAAGCTTTCTTT	CASSLGRPKNTEAFF
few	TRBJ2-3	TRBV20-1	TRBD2	TGCAGTGCTCCCGCGGGCGGGAGAATGGATACGCAGTATTTT	CSAPAGGRMDTQYF
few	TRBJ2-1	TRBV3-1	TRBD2	TGTGCCAGCAGCCCTCGTACCGGGACTAGCGGCCACAATGAGCAGTTCTTC	CASSPRTGTSGHNEQFF
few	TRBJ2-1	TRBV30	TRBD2	TGTGCCTGGAGTCTAGGACTAGCGGGGTCGATGGGAGGGAATGAGCAGTTCTTC	CAWSLGLAGSMGGNEQFF
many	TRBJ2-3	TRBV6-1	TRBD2	TGTGCCAGCAGTGAATGGGGAGGGGGCACAGATACGCAGTATTTT	CASSEWGGGTDTQYF
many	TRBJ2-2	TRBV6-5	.	TGTGCCAGCAGTTACCTGCGAGCGAACACCGGGGAGCTGTTTTTT	CASSYLRANTGELFF
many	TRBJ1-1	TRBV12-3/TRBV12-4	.	TGTGCCAGCAGTTACTTAAACATGAACACTGAAGCTTTCTTT	CASSYLNMNTEAFF
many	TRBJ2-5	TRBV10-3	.	TGTGCCATCAGTGAGAACGGAGTTTCTGAGACCCAGTACTTC	CAISENGVSETQYF
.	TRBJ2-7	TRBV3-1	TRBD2	TGTGCCAGCAGCCAAGAATTTACTAGCGGGGACCTCTACGAGCAGTACTTC	CASSQEFTSGDLYEQYF
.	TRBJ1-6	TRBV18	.	TGTGCCAGCTCCAGAGGCCCCGACCCTTCACCCCTCCACTTT	CASSRGPDPSPLHF
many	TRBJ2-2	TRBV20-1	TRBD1	TGCAGTGCTAGAGATACCGACAGGGCGGATGGGAACACCGGGGAGCTGTTTTTT	CSARDTDRADGNTGELFF
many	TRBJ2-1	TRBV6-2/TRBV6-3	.	TGTGCCAGCAGTTACTCGAGCAGGTTGTTCTTC	CASSYSSRLFF
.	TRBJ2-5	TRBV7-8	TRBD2	TGTGCCAGCAGGGCTGGACTAGCGGGAGTAGAGACCCAGTACTTC	CASRAGLAGVETQYF
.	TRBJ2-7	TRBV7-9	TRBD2	TGTGCCAGCAGCTCCTCCTGGACTAGCGGGAACTCCTACGAGCAGTACTTC	CASSSSWTSGNSYEQYF
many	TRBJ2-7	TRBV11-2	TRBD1	TGTGCCAGCAGCTTTTCGGGACAGTACTACGAGCAGTACTTC	CASSFSGQYYEQYF
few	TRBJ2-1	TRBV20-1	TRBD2	TGCAGTGCCCGATCACTAGCGGGTAGGGGGAATGAGCAGTTCTTC	CSARSLAGRGNEQFF